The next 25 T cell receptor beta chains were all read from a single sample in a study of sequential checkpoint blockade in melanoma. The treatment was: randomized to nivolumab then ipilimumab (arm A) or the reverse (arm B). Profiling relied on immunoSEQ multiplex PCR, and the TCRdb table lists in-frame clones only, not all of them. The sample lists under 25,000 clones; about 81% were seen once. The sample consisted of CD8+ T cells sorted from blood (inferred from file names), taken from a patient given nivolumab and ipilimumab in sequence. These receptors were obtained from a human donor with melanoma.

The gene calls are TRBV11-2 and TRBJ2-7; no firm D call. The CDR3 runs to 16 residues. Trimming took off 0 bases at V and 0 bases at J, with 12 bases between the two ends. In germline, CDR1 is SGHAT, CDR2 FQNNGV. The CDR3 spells CASSLDLADFSYEQYF. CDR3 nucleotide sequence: TGTGCCAGCAGCTTAGATCTGGCTGATTTCTCCTACGAGCAGTACTTC.

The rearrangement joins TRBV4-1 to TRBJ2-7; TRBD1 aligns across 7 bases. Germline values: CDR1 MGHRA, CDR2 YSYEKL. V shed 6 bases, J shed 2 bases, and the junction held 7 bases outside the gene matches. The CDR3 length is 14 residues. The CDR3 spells CASSLDRTAYEQYF. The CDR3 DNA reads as TGCGCCAGCAGTCTGGACAGGACCGCCTACGAGCAGTACTTC.

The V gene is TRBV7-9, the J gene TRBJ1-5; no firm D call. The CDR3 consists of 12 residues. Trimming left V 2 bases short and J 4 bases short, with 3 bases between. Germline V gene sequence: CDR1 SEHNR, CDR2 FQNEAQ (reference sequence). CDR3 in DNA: TGTGCCAGCAGCTTATCGAATCAGCCCCAGCATTTT. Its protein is CASSLSNQPQHF.

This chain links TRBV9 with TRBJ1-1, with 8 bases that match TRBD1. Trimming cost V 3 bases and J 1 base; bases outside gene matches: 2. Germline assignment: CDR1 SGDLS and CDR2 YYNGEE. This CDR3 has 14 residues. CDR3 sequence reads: CASSATGGNTEAFF. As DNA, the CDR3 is TGTGCCAGCAGCGCAACAGGGGGGAACACTGAAGCTTTCTTT. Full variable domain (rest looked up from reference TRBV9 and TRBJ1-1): DSGVTQTPKHLITATGQRVTLRCSPRSGDLSVYWYQQSLDQGLQFLIQYYNGEERAKGNILERFSAQQFPDLHSELNLSSLELGDSALYFCASSATGGNTEAFFGQGTRLTVV.

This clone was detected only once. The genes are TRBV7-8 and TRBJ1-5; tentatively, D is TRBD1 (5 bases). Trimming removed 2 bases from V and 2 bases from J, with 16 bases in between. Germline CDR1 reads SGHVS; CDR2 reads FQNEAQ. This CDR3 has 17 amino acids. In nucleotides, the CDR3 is TGTGCCAGCAGCTTACGGCAGGGCTACTCGGGCAATCAGCCCCAGCATTTT. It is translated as CASSLRQGYSGNQPQHF.

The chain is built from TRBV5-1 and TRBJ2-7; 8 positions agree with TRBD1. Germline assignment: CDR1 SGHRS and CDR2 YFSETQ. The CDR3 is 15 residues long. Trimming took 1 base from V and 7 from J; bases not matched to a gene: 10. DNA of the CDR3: TGCGCCAGCAGCTTGAACAGGGGGGTAGCAAGGGAGCAGTACTTC. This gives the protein CASSLNRGVAREQYF.

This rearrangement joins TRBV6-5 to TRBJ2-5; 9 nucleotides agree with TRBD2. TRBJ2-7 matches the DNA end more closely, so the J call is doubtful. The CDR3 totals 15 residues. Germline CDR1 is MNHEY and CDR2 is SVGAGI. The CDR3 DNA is TGTGCCAGCAGCCCCCTTAGCGGGAGTAAATACGAGCAGTACTTC. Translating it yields CASSPLSGSKYEQYF.

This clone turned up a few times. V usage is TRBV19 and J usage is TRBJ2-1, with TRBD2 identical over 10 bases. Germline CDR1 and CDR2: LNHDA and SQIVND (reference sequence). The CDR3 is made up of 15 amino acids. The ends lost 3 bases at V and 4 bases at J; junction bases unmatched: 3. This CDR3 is CASSMASGGYNEQFF. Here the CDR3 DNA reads TGTGCCAGTAGTATGGCTAGCGGGGGATACAATGAGCAGTTCTTC.

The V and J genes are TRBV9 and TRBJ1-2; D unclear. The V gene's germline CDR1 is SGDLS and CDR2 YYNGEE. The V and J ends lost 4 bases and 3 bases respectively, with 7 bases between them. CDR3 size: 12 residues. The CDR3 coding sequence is TGTGCCAGCAGCCCCTTTGACTATGGCTACACCTTC. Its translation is CASSPFDYGYTF.

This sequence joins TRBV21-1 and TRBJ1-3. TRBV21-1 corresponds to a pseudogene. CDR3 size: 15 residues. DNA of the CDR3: TGTGCCAGCAGCAAAGGCCCAGGGAGGGGAAACACCATATATTTT. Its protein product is CASSKGPGRGNTIYF.

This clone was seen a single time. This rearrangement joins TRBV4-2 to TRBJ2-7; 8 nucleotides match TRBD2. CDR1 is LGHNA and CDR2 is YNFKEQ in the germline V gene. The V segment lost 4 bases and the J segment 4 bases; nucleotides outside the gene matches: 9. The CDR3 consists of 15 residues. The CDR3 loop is CASSRVREDGYEQYF. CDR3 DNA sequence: TGTGCCAGCAGCCGGGTGCGGGAGGACGGGTACGAGCAGTACTTC.

The CDR3 here is CASSAQGRNSNQPQHF. Written as DNA, the CDR3 is TGTGCCAGCAGCGCGCAGGGGCGGAATAGCAATCAGCCCCAGCATTTT. V gene TRBV13 combines with J gene TRBJ1-5, with a tentative D call TRBD1 (6 bases). The V gene's germline CDR1 is PRHDT and CDR2 FYEKMQ (reference sequence). Between the trimmed V and J ends, which lost 5 bases and 0 bases, there was a span of 14 bases. The CDR3 is 16 amino acids.

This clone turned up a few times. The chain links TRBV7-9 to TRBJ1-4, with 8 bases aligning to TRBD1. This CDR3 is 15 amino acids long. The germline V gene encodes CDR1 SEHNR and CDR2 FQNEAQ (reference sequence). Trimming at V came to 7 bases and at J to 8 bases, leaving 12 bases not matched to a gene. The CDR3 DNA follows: TGTGCCAGCACCCTAAGACAGGGGTCTGAGGAAAAACTGTTTTTT. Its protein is CASTLRQGSEEKLFF. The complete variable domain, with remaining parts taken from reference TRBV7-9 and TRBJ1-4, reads DTGVSQNPRHKITKRGQNVTFRCDPISEHNRLYWYRQTLGQGPEFLTYFQNEAQLEKSRLLSDRFSAERPKGSFSTLEIQRTEQGDSAMYLCASTLRQGSEEKLFFGSGTQLSVL.

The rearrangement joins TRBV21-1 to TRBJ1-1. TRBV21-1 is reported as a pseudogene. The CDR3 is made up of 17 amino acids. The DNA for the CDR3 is TGTGCCAGCAGCAAAGCGTTCCGGATTCGGGTACACACTGAAGCTTTCTTT. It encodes CASSKAFRIRVHTEAFF.

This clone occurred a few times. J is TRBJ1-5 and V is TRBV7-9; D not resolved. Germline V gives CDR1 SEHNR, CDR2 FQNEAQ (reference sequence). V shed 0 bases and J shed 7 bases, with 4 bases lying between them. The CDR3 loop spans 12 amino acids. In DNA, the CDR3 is TGTGCCAGCAGCTTAGCGGCACAGCCCCAGCATTTT. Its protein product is CASSLAAQPQHF.

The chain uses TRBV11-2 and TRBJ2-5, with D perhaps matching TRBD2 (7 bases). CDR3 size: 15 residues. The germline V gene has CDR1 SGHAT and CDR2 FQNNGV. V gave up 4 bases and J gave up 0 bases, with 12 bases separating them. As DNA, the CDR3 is TGTGCCAGCAGCTATAAAGGGGGGGACCAAGAGACCCAGTACTTC. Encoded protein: CASSYKGGDQETQYF.

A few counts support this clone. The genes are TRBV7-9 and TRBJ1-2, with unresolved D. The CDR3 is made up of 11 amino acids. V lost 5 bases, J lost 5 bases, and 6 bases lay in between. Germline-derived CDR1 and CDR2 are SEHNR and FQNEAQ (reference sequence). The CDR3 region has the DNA TGTGCCAGCAGCCCCTTTTATGGCTACACCTTC. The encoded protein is CASSPFYGYTF.

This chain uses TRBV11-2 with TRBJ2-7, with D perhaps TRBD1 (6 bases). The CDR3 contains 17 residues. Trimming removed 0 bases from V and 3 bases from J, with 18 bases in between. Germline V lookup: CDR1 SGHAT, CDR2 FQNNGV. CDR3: CASSLDRPDRPLYEQYF. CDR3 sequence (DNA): TGTGCCAGCAGCTTAGATCGCCCGGACAGACCCCTCTACGAGCAGTACTTC.

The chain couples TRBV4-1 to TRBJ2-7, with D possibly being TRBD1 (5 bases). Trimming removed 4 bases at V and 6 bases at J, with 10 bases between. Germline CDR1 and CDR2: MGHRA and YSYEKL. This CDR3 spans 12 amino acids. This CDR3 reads CASSRDSSEQYF. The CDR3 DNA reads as TGCGCCAGCAGCCGAGACAGTTCCGAGCAGTACTTC.

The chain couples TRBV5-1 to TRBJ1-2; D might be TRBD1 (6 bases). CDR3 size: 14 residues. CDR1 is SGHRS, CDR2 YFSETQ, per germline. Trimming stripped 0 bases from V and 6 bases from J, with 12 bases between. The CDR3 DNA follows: TGCGCCAGCAGCTTGGCGGACAGCGGAGATGGCTACACCTTC. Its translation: CASSLADSGDGYTF. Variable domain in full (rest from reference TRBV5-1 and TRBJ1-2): KAGVTQTPRYLIKTRGQQVTLSCSPISGHRSVSWYQQTPGQGLQFLFEYFSETQRNKGNFPGRFSGRQFSNSRSEMNVSTLELGDSALYLCASSLADSGDGYTFGSGTRLTVV.

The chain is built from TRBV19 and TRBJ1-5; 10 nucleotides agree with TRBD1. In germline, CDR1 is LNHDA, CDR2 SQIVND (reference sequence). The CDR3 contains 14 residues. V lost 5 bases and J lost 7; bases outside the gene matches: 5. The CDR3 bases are TGTGCCAGTAGTCTCGACAGGGGGCGACAGCCCCAGCATTTT. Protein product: CASSLDRGRQPQHF.

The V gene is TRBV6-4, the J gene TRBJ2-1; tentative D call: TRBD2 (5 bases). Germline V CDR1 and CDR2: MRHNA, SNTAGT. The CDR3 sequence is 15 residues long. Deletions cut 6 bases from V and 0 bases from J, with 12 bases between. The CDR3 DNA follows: TGTGCCAGCAGGGAGCAAGGGAGCTCCTACAATGAGCAGTTCTTC. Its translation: CASREQGSSYNEQFF.

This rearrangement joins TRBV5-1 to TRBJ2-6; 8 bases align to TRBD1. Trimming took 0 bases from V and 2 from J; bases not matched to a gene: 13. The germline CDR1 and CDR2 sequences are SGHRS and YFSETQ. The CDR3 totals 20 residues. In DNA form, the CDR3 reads TGCGCCAGCAGCTTGGACCGACAGGGGAGTCCTATGCCTGGGGCCAACGTCCTGACTTTC. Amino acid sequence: CASSLDRQGSPMPGANVLTF.

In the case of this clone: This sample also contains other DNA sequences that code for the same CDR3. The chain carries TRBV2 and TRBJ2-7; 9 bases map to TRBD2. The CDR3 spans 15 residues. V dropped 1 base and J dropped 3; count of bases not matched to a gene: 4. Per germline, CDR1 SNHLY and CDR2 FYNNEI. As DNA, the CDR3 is TGTGCCAGCAGTGAAGGGCTAGCGGGGCTCTACGAGCAGTACTTC. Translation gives CASSEGLAGLYEQYF.

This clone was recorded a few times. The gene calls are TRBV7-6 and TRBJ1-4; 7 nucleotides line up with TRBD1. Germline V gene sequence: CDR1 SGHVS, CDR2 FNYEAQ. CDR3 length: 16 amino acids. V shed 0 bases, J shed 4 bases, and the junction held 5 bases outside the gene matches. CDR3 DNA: TGTGCCAGCAGCTTAGCCAGGGGGGAGATTAATGAAAAACTGTTTTTT. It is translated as CASSLARGEINEKLFF.